The rows below give T cell receptor beta chains drawn from one sample of a study of blood T cell repertoires in COVID-19. Profiling relied on immunoSEQ multiplex PCR, and the TCRdb table lists in-frame clones only, not all of them. The sample lists some 430,000 clones, less than 95% occurring once. Sequences were obtained from PBMCs or T cells enriched from blood (not recorded which). These receptors were collected from a man between 18 and 29 years old who had recovered from COVID-19. Each CDR3 is given with its conserved first and last residue. Each record gives: CDR3 protein, CDR3 DNA, clone size, J gene, D gene, V gene. D genes are given only for firm matches. Clone size is given for some rows only: seen once, a few or many times, or a class if the clone is expanded.

CASTEVVGGKQGQYF | TGTGCCAGCACCGAGGTGGTAGGGGGCAAACAAGGCCAGTACTTC | . | TRBJ2-5 | TRBD1 | TRBV6-5
CASSRTGGNQPQHF | TGTGCCAGCAGTCGGACAGGGGGCAATCAGCCCCAGCATTTT | . | TRBJ1-5 | TRBD1 | TRBV2
CASNRRADRAPQHF | TGTGCCAGTAACCGGCGGGCGGATCGGGCGCCCCAGCATTTT | few | TRBJ1-5 | . | TRBV19
CASSPTRVGARGDEKLFF | TGTGCCAGCAGTCCGACCCGAGTGGGGGCGCGGGGGGATGAAAAACTGTTTTTT | once | TRBJ1-4 | . | TRBV9
CASSQDNWDRGFYNSPLHF | TGTGCCAGCAGCCAAGATAATTGGGACAGGGGGTTCTATAATTCACCCCTCCACTTT | . | TRBJ1-6 | TRBD1 | TRBV3-1/TRBV3-2
CASSLVRYTQYF | TGTGCCAGCAGTTTAGTGCGTTATACGCAGTATTTT | . | TRBJ2-3 | . | TRBV28
CASSAFQGAMNSPLHF | TGTGCCAGCAGCGCCTTTCAGGGGGCAATGAATTCACCCCTCCACTTT | . | TRBJ1-6 | TRBD1 | TRBV13
CASSLGDRSTDTQYF | TGTGCCAGCAGCTTGGGCGACAGAAGCACAGATACGCAGTATTTT | . | TRBJ2-3 | . | TRBV5-5
CASSPRGTGELFF | TGTGCCAGCAGTCCTCGGGGGACCGGGGAGCTGTTTTTT | once | TRBJ2-2 | . | TRBV12-3/TRBV12-4
CASPRERVHQPQHF | TGCGCCAGCCCCCGAGAGAGGGTGCATCAGCCCCAGCATTTT | once | TRBJ1-5 | . | TRBV23-1
CASSMGQVSMGGYF | TGTGCCAGCAGTATGGGACAGGTCTCCATGGGTGGGTATTTT | . | TRBJ2-3 | TRBD1 | TRBV28
CASSLARVGNEQFF | TGTGCCAGCAGCTTAGCCAGGGTTGGGAATGAGCAGTTCTTC | . | TRBJ2-1 | . | TRBV7-9
CASSEADRGSGNTIYF | TGTGCCAGCAGTGAAGCGGACAGGGGTTCGGGAAACACCATATATTTT | . | TRBJ1-3 | TRBD1 | TRBV2
CASSARTGQNTGELFF | TGTGCCAGTAGTGCTCGGACAGGACAAAACACCGGGGAGCTGTTTTTT | . | TRBJ2-2 | TRBD1 | TRBV19
CASGGNTIYF | TGTGCCAGCGGAGGAAATACCATATATTTT | . | TRBJ1-3 | . | TRBV6-5
CAWSLAGNTDTQYF | TGTGCCTGGAGCCTAGCGGGAAACACAGATACGCAGTATTTT | once | TRBJ2-3 | TRBD2 | TRBV30
CASRTSGRDNEQFF | TGTGCCAGCAGAACTAGCGGGAGGGATAATGAGCAGTTCTTC | . | TRBJ2-1 | TRBD2 | TRBV14
CASSPRVPGQAATNEKLFF | TGTGCCAGCTCACCCAGAGTTCCGGGACAGGCAGCGACTAATGAAAAACTGTTTTTT | . | TRBJ1-4 | TRBD1 | TRBV18
CASRGQGWMYGYTF | TGTGCCAGCAGGGGACAGGGGTGGATGTATGGCTACACCTTC | once | TRBJ1-2 | TRBD1 | TRBV6-5
CASSLLQGKYGYTF | TGCGCCAGCAGCCTCCTACAGGGAAAGTATGGCTACACCTTC | few | TRBJ1-2 | . | TRBV5-1
CASSLAATTSGGQEQFF | TGCGCCAGCAGCTTGGCGGCAACAACTAGCGGGGGTCAAGAGCAGTTCTTC | . | TRBJ2-1 | TRBD2 | TRBV5-1
CATPPIQGSSPLHF | TGTGCCACCCCCCCTATACAGGGAAGTTCACCCCTCCACTTT | . | TRBJ1-6 | . | TRBV6-5
CASSPRSGPLNTEAFF | TGTGCCAGCAGCCCCCGATCAGGGCCCCTAAACACTGAAGCTTTCTTT | . | TRBJ1-1 | . | TRBV3-1/TRBV3-2
CASSPTSGTDTQYF | TGCGCCAGCAGCCCGACTAGCGGCACAGATACGCAGTATTTT | . | TRBJ2-3 | TRBD2 | TRBV5-1
CASSNNPNREWQFF | TGTGCCAGCAGCAATAATCCCAACAGGGAGTGGCAGTTCTTC | once | TRBJ2-1 | . | TRBV28
CASSLVSPGNQPQHF | TGTGCCAGCAGCTTAGTGAGTCCCGGCAATCAGCCCCAGCATTTT | once | TRBJ1-5 | . | TRBV4-2
CASSIPGTTSFYEQYF | TGTGCCAGTAGTATCCCCGGGACTACATCGTTCTACGAGCAGTACTTC | . | TRBJ2-7 | TRBD2 | TRBV19
CASGYGQERPNEKLFF | TGTGCCAGCGGGTACGGACAGGAGAGACCGAATGAAAAACTGTTTTTT | many | TRBJ1-4 | TRBD1 | TRBV9
CASSSLPSSGRDAYEQYF | TGTGCCAGCAGCTCCCTTCCTTCTAGCGGGAGGGACGCCTACGAGCAGTACTTC | . | TRBJ2-7 | TRBD2 | TRBV7-9
CASSIGGGTRYEQYF | TGTGCCAGCAGTATAGGGGGGGGTACTCGATACGAGCAGTACTTC | . | TRBJ2-7 | . | TRBV27
CASSGGREQYF | TGTGCCAGCAGTGGGGGCCGCGAGCAGTACTTC | . | TRBJ2-7 | . | TRBV2
CASSQKGGLTPLHF | TGTGCCAGCAGCCAAAAAGGGGGCCTTACACCCCTCCACTTT | . | TRBJ1-6 | TRBD1 | TRBV3-1/TRBV3-2
CASSQVSGDGYTF | TGTGCCAGCAGCCAAGTTTCCGGTGATGGCTACACCTTC | once | TRBJ1-2 | . | TRBV3-1/TRBV3-2
CASSIWGRGNTEAFF | TGTGCCAGTAGTATATGGGGCAGGGGCAACACTGAAGCTTTCTTT | . | TRBJ1-1 | . | TRBV19
CASSGEEDYEQYF | TGTGCCAGCAGCGGAGAGGAGGACTACGAGCAGTACTTC | . | TRBJ2-7 | . | TRBV7-9
CASSLAGTSYNEQFF | TGTGCCAGCAGCCTAGCGGGAACCTCCTACAATGAGCAGTTCTTC | . | TRBJ2-1 | TRBD2 | TRBV7-3
CASSLGDRGSYEQYF | TGTGCCAGCAGCTTAGGGGACAGGGGTTCCTACGAGCAGTACTTC | . | TRBJ2-7 | TRBD1 | TRBV7-9
CATMTRDSFFYGYTF | TGTGCCACCATGACCCGGGACAGTTTTTTCTATGGCTACACCTTC | . | TRBJ1-2 | TRBD1 | TRBV6-6
CASSLDNEQFF | TGTGCCAGCAGCCTAGACAATGAGCAGTTCTTC | . | TRBJ2-1 | . | TRBV3-1/TRBV3-2
CASSVATVRGVYNEQFF | TGTGCCAGCAGCGTAGCCACAGTACGCGGGGTCTACAATGAGCAGTTCTTC | . | TRBJ2-1 | . | TRBV9
CATERDSGNTIYF | TGTGCCACCGAAAGGGACAGTGGAAACACCATATATTTT | . | TRBJ1-3 | TRBD1 | TRBV28
CAIGGFNSPLHF | TGTGCCATCGGGGGATTCAATTCACCCCTCCACTTT | . | TRBJ1-6 | . | TRBV6-5
CAWSNRDYQYF | TGTGCCTGGAGTAACCGGGACTACCAGTACTTC | . | TRBJ2-4 | TRBD2 | TRBV30
CASSYDSYQPQHF | TGTGCCAGCAGTTATGACAGTTATCAGCCCCAGCATTTT | . | TRBJ1-5 | . | TRBV7-6
CASSLAAGTAFF | TGTGCCAGCAGCTTAGCGGCGGGGACTGCGTTCTTC | . | TRBJ2-1 | . | TRBV7-9
CASTVSRGGQFF | TGTGCCAGCACTGTCTCCCGGGGGGGGCAGTTCTTC | . | TRBJ2-1 | TRBD2 | TRBV6-5
CASSLAAGGITEAFF | TGCGCCAGCAGCTTGGCCGCAGGGGGTATAACTGAAGCTTTCTTT | . | TRBJ1-1 | TRBD1 | TRBV5-1
CASSLEVGGNYGYTF | TGCGCCAGCAGCTTGGAGGTGGGAGGGAACTATGGCTACACCTTC | . | TRBJ1-2 | . | TRBV5-1
CASSSRRTQYF | TGTGCCAGCAGTTCTCGTAGGACCCAGTACTTC | once | TRBJ2-5 | . | TRBV12-3/TRBV12-4
CASSLHPSTGGVNQPQHF | TGCGCCAGCAGCTTGCACCCCTCTACAGGGGGCGTTAATCAGCCCCAGCATTTT | once | TRBJ1-5 | TRBD1 | TRBV5-1
CASSRDRATGELFF | TGTGCCAGCAGCCGGGACAGGGCAACCGGGGAGCTGTTTTTT | . | TRBJ2-2 | TRBD1 | TRBV2
CASRRTGNYGYTF | TGTGCCAGCAGGAGGACAGGGAACTATGGCTACACCTTC | . | TRBJ1-2 | TRBD1 | TRBV6-5
CASARDTGELFF | TGTGCCTCCGCACGGGACACCGGGGAGCTGTTTTTT | . | TRBJ2-2 | . | TRBV19
CASSLEGGNTEAFF | TGTGCCAGCAGCTTAGAGGGAGGGAACACTGAAGCTTTCTTT | once | TRBJ1-1 | . | TRBV11-3
CASSLRGQGNSYEQYF | TGTGCCAGCAGTTTACGGGGACAGGGTAACTCCTACGAGCAGTACTTC | once | TRBJ2-7 | TRBD1 | TRBV27
CAWSRAGFSDEQFF | TGTGCCTGGAGTCGGGCGGGCTTTTCGGATGAGCAGTTCTTC | few | TRBJ2-1 | . | TRBV30
CASSEQGADYGYTF | TGTGCCAGCAGTGAACAGGGGGCGGACTATGGCTACACCTTC | . | TRBJ1-2 | TRBD1 | TRBV6-1